Detailed here is one TCR beta chain. Antigen unknown. The sample originates from a study of T cell repertoires in cytomegalovirus infection. Study at large: Recently identified HLA-C-restricted and well-studied HLA-B-restricted CMV epitopes were used. General study points: People with CMV and the relevant HLA were identified by cumulative public TCR beta family frequency.

Via MiXCR, TCRdb re-called the reads, giving one row per CDR3 protein. Here the sample spans about 310,000 distinct CDR3 sequences, more than 20% being singletons. CDR1 SGHTA and CDR2 FQGNSA come from the germline V gene. V lost 3 bases and J lost 4; bases outside the gene matches: 5. The CDR3 is made up of 14 amino acids. This chain joins TRBV7-2 and TRBJ1-1; 7 bases map to TRBD1. The starting material was cultured PBMCs, obtained from culture after CMV antigen stimulation. The sequence derives from a human donor in good health (CMV status not recorded). Some clones in this sample may be carry-over from other donors' samples. CDR3 DNA: TGTGCCAGCAGCTTGTTTGCAGGGGGCACTGAAGCTTTCTTT. Encoded protein: CASSLFAGGTEAFF.